This paragraph covers one TCR beta chain sequence. This receptor's antigen is unknown. No per-base quality is available; no much larger clone lies one base away. Using the deep immunoSEQ assay, TCR CDR3 regions were amplified from genomic DNA by multiplex PCR. Extracted genomic DNA from each cell subset was distributed evenly across all wells of several immunoSEQ 96-well plates, and each plate was treated as a replicate. For sorted subsets, each replicate PCR was loaded with roughly 200 ng genomic DNA, equivalent to 30,000 or so T cell genomes. Purified libraries were measured with a Qubit 3.0 fluorometer, size-checked on a Bioanalyzer 2100, and measured again with the KAPA Library Quantification kit. Each immunoSEQ 96-well plate was sequenced on its own single-read 150-cycle Illumina NextSeq 550 flow cell. Per the source publication's procedure: Because the immunoSEQ output included only junctional sequences and no quality scores, the filtering could not be the same as the filtering used for full-length reads. To assign V/J genes and CDR3, sequences were annotated against IMGT germline references using PyIR, a Python wrapper for IgBLAST v1.9. Reads with weak V/J assignments (E-value above 1e-6), missing CDR3, stop codons, out-of-frame junctions, or ambiguous translated residues were removed. V3J clonotypes were defined as sequences sharing the same inferred V gene, J gene, and CDR3 amino acid sequence. Percentage overlap between repertoires was computed as shared unique clonotypes divided by the size of the smaller repertoire. Repertoire richness was assessed with RTK rarefaction, the Chao1 estimator, and Recon v2.1 estimates of unobserved clonotypes. Generation probabilities were computed with OLGA for all TCRbeta clonotypes obtained by the gDNA method from several donors. In its TCRdb copy, this immuneACCESS table keeps in-frame sequences only and misses some clones. Where compared with another copy, unresolved V genes explain less than half of these, and the others have no known cause. That table gives V, J and clone size, and the DNA gave D and trimming. The sample records around 2.1 million clones, roughly 91% of which are singletons. Clones ranked in the top ten supply more than 1.5% of the sample.

The junction carries 10 bases between V and J, which are trimmed by 0 bases and 10 bases respectively. The CDR3 runs 13 amino acids, cysteine and phenylalanine included. Kept here is only the CDR3 DNA, which spans 39 bases and is read in frame from base 1. Per the germline V gene (reference sequence), LNHDA is the CDR1 and SQIVND is the CDR2. This entry belongs to a study of shared clonotypes between healthy human individuals (dated by TCRdb to 2020 to 2022). Some background on the complete study: The cohort included a few men and a couple of women between 18 and 49 years of age. Per donor, three plates each were used for CD4 naive and CD4 memory, two for CD8 naive, and one for CD8 memory. The study deeply sequenced blood TCR repertoires of about 5 healthy adults to estimate repertoire size and the extent of clonotype sharing between individuals. To increase sequencing depth and limit assay-specific biases, different laboratories used diverse techniques to prepare libraries and sequence TCR repertoires. Leukapheresis yielded between about 0.85 and 9 billion PBMCs per donor.

Paper-wide results and their limitations: Sampling was restricted to blood, and TCR repertoires in tissues likely differ from the TCR repertoires found in blood. Even with the large sequencing depth, rarefaction of the sorted-subset datasets indicated that sequencing was incomplete. Compared with non-shared clonotypes, clonotypes shared by all four sorted-subset donors had higher generation probabilities. Larger estimated clonotype richness was generally found for naive subsets than for memory subsets. About 5% of naive CD4, 3.5% of naive CD8, roughly 2.5% of memory CD4, and roughly 0.4% of memory CD8 clonotypes were shared across several donors. Pairwise subsampling indicated that sequencing depth was expected to affect the degree of clonotype sharing among donors. The genetic and exposure-history diversity represented was limited by the small number of donors.

For the CD8 naive samples, CD45RO-negative cells were positively selected for CCR7, yielding a CD45RA+CCR7+ population from which TemRA cells were excluded. Healthy HIV-negative adults with no recently reported acute infections or vaccinations were included as donors. Every donor was a Caucasian adult living in Nashville, Tennessee, USA. Blood was obtained by leukapheresis, after which PBMCs were separated by Ficoll-Histopaque density gradient centrifugation and cryopreserved in liquid nitrogen vapor phase. Analytical flow cytometry was used to check the purity and quantity of every magnetically sorted T cell population. From each sorted fraction, genomic DNA was isolated and quantified by UV absorbance on a Nanodrop 2000c.

Sample: naive CD8+ T cells from PBMCs. The sample's cell subset or site label, decoded: CD45RA+CCR7+. The origin of this receptor is a man younger than 35 in good health. Some clones in this sample may be carry-over from other donors' samples. The sequence joins TRBV19 to TRBJ2-4, with no confident D gene call. The bases are TGTGCCAGTAGTATAGACGGCCTCGAGATTCAGTACTTC. The resulting protein is CASSIDGLEIQYF.